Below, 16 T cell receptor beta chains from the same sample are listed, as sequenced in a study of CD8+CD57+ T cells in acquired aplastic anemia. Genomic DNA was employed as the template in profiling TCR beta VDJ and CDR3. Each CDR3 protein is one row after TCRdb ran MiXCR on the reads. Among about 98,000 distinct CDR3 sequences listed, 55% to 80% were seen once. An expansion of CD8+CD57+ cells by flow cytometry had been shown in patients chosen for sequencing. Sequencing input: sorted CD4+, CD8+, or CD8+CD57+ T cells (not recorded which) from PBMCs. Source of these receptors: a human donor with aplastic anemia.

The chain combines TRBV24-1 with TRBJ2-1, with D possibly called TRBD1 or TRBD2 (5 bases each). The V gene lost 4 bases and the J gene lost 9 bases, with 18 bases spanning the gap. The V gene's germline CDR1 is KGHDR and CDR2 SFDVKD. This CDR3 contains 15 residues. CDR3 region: CATSDPAGTGGEQFF. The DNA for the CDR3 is TGTGCCACCAGTGACCCCGCCGGGACCGGAGGTGAGCAGTTCTTC.

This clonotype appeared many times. The CDR3 sequence is CASSLESEASGAYNEQFF. The CDR3 DNA is TGTGCCAGCAGCTTAGAAAGCGAAGCGTCAGGCGCCTACAATGAGCAGTTCTTC. This chain joins TRBV7-2 and TRBJ2-1, with D unclear. V was clipped by 1 base and J by 2 bases, with 18 bases between them. Germline V gene data show CDR1 as SGHTA and CDR2 as FQGNSA. There are 18 residues in the CDR3.

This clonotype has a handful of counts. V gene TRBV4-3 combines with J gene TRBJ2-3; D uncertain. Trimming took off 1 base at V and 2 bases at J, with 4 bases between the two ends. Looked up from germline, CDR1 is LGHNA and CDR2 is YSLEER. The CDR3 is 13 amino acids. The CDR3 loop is CASSQGITDTQYF. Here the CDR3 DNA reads TGCGCCAGCAGCCAAGGTATCACAGATACGCAGTATTTT.

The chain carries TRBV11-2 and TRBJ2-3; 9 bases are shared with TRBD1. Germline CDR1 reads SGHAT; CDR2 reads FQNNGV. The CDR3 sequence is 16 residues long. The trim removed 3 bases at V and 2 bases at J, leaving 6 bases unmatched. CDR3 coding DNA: TGTGCCAGCAGCTTGCGACAGGGGGGAGACACAGATACGCAGTATTTT. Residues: CASSLRQGGDTDTQYF. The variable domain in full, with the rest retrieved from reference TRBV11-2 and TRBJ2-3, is EAGVAQSPRYKIIEKRQSVAFWCNPISGHATLYWYQQILGQGPKLLIQFQNNGVVDDSQLPKDRFSAERLKGVDSTLKIQPAKLEDSAVYLCASSLRQGGDTDTQYFGPGTRLTVL.

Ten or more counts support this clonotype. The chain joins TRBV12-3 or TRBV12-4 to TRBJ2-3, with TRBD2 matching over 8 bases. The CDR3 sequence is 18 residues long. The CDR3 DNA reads TGTGCTAGAGATCCCCCCGTTAGCGGGACGCGGGGCACAGATACGCAGTATTTT. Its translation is CARDPPVSGTRGTDTQYF.

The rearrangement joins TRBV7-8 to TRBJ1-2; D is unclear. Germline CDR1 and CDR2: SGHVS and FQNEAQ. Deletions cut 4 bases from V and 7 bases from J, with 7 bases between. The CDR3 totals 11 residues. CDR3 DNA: TGTGCCAGCAGCTCCGCGGGTGGCTACACCTTC. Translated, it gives CASSSAGGYTF.

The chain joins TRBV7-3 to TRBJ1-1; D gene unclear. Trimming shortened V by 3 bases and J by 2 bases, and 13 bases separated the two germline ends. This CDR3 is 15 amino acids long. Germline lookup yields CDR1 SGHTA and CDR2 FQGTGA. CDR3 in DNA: TGTGCCAGCAGCTTCCTCGGAGGGATTAACACTGAAGCTTTCTTT. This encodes CASSFLGGINTEAFF.

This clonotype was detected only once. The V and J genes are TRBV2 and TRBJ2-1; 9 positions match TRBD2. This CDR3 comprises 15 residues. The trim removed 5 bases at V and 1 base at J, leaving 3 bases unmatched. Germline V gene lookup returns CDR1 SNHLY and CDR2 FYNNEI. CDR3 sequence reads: CASSSLAGSYNEQFF. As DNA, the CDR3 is TGTGCCAGCAGTTCGCTAGCGGGGTCCTACAATGAGCAGTTCTTC.

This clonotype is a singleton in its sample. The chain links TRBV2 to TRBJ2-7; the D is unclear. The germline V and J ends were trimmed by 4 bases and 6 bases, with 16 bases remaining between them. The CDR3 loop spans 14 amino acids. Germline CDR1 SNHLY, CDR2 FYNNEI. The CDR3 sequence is CASSVAVRNLEQYF. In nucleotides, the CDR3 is TGTGCCAGCAGTGTTGCAGTCCGTAACCTCGAGCAGTACTTC. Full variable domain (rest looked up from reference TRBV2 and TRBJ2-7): EPEVTQTPSHQVTQMGQEVILRCVPISNHLYFYWYRQILGQKVEFLVSFYNNEISEKSEIFDDQFSVERPDGSNFTLKIRSTKLEDSAMYFCASSVAVRNLEQYFGPGTRLTVT.

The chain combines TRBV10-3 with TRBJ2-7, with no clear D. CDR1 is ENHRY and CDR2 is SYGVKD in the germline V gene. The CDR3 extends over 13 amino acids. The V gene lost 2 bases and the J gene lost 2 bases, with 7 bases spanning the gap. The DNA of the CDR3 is TGTGCCATCAGTGAGGAACTACCCTACGAGCAGTACTTC. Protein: CAISEELPYEQYF.

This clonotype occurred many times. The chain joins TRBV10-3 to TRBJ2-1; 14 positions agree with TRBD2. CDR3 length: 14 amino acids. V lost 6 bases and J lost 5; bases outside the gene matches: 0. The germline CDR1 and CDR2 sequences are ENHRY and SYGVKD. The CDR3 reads CAIRGLAGDNEQFF. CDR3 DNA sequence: TGTGCCATCAGGGGACTAGCGGGAGACAATGAGCAGTTCTTC.

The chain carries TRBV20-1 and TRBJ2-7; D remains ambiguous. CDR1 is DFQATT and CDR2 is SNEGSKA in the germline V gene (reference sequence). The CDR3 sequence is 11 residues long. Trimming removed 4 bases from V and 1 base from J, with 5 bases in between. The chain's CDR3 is CSATTSYEQYF. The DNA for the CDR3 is TGCAGTGCTACGACGTCCTACGAGCAGTACTTC.

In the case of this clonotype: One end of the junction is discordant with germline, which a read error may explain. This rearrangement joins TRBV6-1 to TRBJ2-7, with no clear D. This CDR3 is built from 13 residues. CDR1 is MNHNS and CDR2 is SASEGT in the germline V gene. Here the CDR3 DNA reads TGTGCCAGCACCCCGGGTCCTAACTACGAGCAGCACTTC. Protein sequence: CASTPGPNYEQHF.

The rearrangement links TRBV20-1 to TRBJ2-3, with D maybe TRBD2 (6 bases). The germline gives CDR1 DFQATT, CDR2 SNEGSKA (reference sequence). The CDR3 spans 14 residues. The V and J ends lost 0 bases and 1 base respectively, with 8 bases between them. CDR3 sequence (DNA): TGCAGTGCTAGAGATGGAGGGGGCACAGATACGCAGTATTTT. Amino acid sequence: CSARDGGGTDTQYF.

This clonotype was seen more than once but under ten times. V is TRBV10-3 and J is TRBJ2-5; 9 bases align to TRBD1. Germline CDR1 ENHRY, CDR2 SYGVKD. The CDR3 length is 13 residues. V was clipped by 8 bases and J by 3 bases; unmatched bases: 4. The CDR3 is CAISRQGEETQYF. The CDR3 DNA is TGTGCCATCTCACGACAGGGGGAAGAGACCCAGTACTTC.

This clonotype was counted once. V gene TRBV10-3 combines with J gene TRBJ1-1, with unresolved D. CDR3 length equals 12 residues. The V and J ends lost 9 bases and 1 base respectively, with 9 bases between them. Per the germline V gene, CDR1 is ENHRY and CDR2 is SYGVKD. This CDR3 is CAIHDRNTEAFF. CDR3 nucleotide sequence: TGTGCCATACATGATAGGAACACTGAAGCTTTCTTT.